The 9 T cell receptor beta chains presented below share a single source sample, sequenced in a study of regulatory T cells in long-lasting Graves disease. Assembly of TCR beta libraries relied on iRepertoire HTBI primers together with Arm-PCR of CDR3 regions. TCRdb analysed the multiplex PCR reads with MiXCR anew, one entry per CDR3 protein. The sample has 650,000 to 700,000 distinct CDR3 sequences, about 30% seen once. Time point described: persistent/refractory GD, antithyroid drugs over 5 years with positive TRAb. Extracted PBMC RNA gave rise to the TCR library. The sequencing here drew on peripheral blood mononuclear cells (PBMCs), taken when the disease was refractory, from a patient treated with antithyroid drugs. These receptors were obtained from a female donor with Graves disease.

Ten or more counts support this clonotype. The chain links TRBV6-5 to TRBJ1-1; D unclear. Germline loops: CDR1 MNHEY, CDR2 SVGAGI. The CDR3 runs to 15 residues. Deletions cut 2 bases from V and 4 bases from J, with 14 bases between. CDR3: CASSYIPGQGTEAFF. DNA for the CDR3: TGTGCCAGCAGTTACATCCCCGGTCAAGGCACTGAAGCTTTCTTT.

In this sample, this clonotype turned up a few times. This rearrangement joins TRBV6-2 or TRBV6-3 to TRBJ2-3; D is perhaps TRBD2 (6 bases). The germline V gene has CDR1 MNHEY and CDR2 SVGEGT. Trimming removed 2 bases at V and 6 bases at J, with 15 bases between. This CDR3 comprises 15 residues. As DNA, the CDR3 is TGTGCCAGCAGTTACGGGACTCGCCAAGGGGATACGCAGTATTTT. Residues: CASSYGTRQGDTQYF.

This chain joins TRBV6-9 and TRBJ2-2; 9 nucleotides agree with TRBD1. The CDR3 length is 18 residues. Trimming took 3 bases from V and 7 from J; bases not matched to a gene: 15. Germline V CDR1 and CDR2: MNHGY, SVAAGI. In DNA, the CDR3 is TGTGCCAGCAGTTACTCGAATTCTGGACAGGGGCCCGGCGGGGAGCTGTTTTTT. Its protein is CASSYSNSGQGPGGELFF.

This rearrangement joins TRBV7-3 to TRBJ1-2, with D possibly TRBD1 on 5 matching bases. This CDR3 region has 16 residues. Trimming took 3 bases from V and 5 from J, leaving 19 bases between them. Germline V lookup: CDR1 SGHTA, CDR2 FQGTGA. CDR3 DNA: TGTGCCAGCAGCTTGAGAAGGACACCTAATCGGTATGGCTACACCTTC. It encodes CASSLRRTPNRYGYTF.

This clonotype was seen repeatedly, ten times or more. CDR3 sequence: CASSPYPPLAKNIQYF. CDR3 nucleotides: TGTGCCAGCAGTCCCTATCCCCCACTAGCCAAAAACATTCAGTACTTC. The chain employs TRBV12-3 or TRBV12-4 and TRBJ2-4, with unresolved D. V dropped 5 bases and J dropped 0 bases, with 14 bases sitting between them. CDR3 size: 16 residues.

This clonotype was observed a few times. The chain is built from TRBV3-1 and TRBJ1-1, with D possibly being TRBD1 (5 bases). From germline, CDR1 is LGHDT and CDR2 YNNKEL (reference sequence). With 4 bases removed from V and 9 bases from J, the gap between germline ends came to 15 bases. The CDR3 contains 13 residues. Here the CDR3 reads CASSPAVDSKAFF. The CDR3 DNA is TGTGCCAGCAGCCCAGCCGTCGACAGTAAAGCTTTCTTT.

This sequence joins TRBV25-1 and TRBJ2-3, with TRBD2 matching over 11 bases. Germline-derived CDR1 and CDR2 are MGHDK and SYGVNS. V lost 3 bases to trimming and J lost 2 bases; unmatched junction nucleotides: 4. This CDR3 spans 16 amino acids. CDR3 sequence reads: CASSELSGRATDTQYF. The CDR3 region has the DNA TGTGCCAGCAGTGAGCTTAGCGGGAGGGCCACAGATACGCAGTATTTT.

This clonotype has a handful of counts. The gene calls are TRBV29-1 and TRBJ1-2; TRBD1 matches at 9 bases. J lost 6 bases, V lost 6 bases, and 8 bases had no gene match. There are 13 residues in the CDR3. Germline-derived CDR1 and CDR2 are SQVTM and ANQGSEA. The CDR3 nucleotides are TGCAGCGTCAACACAGGGGGCTATCATGGCTACACCTTC. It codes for CSVNTGGYHGYTF.

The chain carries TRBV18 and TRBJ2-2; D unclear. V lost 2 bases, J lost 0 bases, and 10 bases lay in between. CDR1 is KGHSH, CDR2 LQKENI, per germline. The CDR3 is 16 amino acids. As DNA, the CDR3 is TGTGCCAGCTCACCATCTGCACAGACGAACACCGGGGAGCTGTTTTTT. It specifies CASSPSAQTNTGELFF.